The subject of this entry is one T cell receptor beta chain. Its target is unknown. Different DNA sequences within this sample yield the same CDR3. This sample stems from a study of shared clonotypes between healthy human individuals. The CDR3 extends over 15 amino acids. CDR1 is SGHVS, CDR2 FNYEAQ, per germline. V was shortened by 0 bases and J by 0 bases, with 7 bases between the two germline ends. Ten immunoSEQ deep assay plates were used by the authors to sequence unsorted PBMC DNA. Repertoires were generated with immunoSEQ multiplex PCR, while TCRdb's copy carries only in-frame clones and drops some. Of about 470,000 clones listed, roughly 77% were seen once; the top ten hold about 13%. Study-wide points: The authors expected sequencing depth to affect clonotype sharing among donors. Researchers sampled blood only, noting tissue repertoires likely differ.

The source of this sequence is a woman aged 40 to 50 in good health. Some clones in this sample may be carry-over from other donors' samples. The sample consisted of PBMCs. The chain couples TRBV7-6 to TRBJ2-3; D possibly corresponds to TRBD1 (5 bases). The CDR3 region is CASSLAAGSTDTQYF. The CDR3 DNA is TGTGCCAGCAGCTTAGCGGCAGGGAGCACAGATACGCAGTATTTT.